The clone carrying this T cell receptor (beta chain) was detected ten times or more. Its specificity is unknown. The CDR3 extends over 13 amino acids. The V end was cut by 3 bases, the J end by 12 bases, with 20 bases between. Germline V gene data show CDR1 as DFQATT and CDR2 as SNEGSKA (reference sequence). 5'RACE with constant-segment primers yielded barcoded, UMI-tagged TCR alpha and TCR beta cDNA libraries. MiXCR, run by TCRdb on the 5' RACE reads, gives a single entry per CDR3 protein. The sample has about 600,000 distinct CDR3 sequences, roughly 21% seen once. The record originates from a study of T-cell memory formation after mild COVID-19. Study results and limitations: Clones that got smaller from day 15 to 85 had even CD4/CD8, while clones growing later tipped toward CD4+.

Sequenced: PBMCs or a T cell subset sorted from them (not recorded which). This TCR was sampled from an adult woman who had mild COVID-19 (a few samples of this study predate the infection). Cell type and time point are not known. The chain uses TRBV20-1 and TRBJ1-1; D not resolved. CDR3 in DNA: TGCAGTGCTAGTAGTCCCGGGCGGGAGGCAACTTTCTTT. This sequence encodes CSASSPGREATFF.